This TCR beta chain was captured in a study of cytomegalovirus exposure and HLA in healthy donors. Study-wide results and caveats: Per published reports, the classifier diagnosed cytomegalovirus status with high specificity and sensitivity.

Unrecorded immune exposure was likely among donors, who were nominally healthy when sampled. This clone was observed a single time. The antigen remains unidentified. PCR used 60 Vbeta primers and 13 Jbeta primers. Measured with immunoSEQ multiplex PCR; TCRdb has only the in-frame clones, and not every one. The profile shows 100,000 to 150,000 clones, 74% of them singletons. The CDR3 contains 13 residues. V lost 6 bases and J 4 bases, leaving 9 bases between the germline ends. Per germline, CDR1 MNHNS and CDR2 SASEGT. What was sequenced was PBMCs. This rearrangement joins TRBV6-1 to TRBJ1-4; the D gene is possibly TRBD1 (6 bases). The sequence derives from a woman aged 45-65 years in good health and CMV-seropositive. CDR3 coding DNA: TGTGCCAGCAGCGGGACAAGTAATGAAAAACTGTTTTTT. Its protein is CASSGTSNEKLFF.